One sample yielded the 21 T cell receptor beta chains listed below, sequenced in a study of blood T cell repertoires in COVID-19. The protocol was immunoSEQ multiplex PCR, while the TCRdb copy is restricted to in-frame clones and leaves out a portion. In the table there are about 300,000 clones, approximately 90% of which are singletons. Sequencing used PBMCs or T cells enriched from blood (not recorded which). Receptor source: a man aged 25-40 years who had recovered from COVID-19.

The gene calls are TRBV5-1 and TRBJ1-1, with 7 bases lining up with TRBD1. CDR1 SGHRS and CDR2 YFSETQ come from the germline V gene. CDR3 length equals 15 residues. Germline trimming cut 3 bases from V and 1 base from J; bases unmatched to any gene: 6. CDR3 sequence reads: CASSSQGPPNTEAFF. CDR3 bases: TGCGCCAGCAGCTCACAGGGGCCCCCGAACACTGAAGCTTTCTTT. Drawing the rest from reference TRBV5-1 and TRBJ1-1, the complete variable domain is KAGVTQTPRYLIKTRGQQVTLSCSPISGHRSVSWYQQTPGQGLQFLFEYFSETQRNKGNFPGRFSGRQFSNSRSEMNVSTLELGDSALYLCASSSQGPPNTEAFFGQGTRLTVV.

The V gene is TRBV7-8, the J gene TRBJ1-4; D is unresolved. The CDR3 is made up of 14 amino acids. The germline CDR1 and CDR2 sequences are SGHVS and FQNEAQ. The V end was cut by 5 bases, the J end by 0 bases, with 7 bases between. The CDR3 DNA sequence: TGTGCCAGCAGCCCCCACACAACTAATGAAAAACTGTTTTTT. It encodes CASSPHTTNEKLFF.

This chain connects TRBV5-6 to TRBJ1-6, with TRBD1 matching over 10 bases. CDR3 length equals 14 residues. J was trimmed by 7 bases and V by 5 bases; bases with no gene match: 3. Germline CDR1 reads SGHDT; CDR2 reads YYEEEE. CDR3 nucleotide sequence: TGTGCCAGCAGGCCGGGACAGGGGAATTCACCCCTCCACTTT. Residues: CASRPGQGNSPLHF.

The table lists this clone with a count of one. V and J are TRBV28 and TRBJ2-7, with 7 bases matching TRBD1. Trimming at V came to 5 bases and at J to 12 bases, leaving 10 bases not matched to a gene. Germline V CDR1 and CDR2: MDHEN, SYDVKM. The CDR3 contains 12 residues. The CDR3 here is CASSPGQRIGYF. The CDR3 DNA is TGTGCCAGCAGTCCGGGACAGAGGATTGGGTACTTC.

This clone was seen only a few times. This chain links TRBV5-1 with TRBJ1-5; maybe TRBD1 (6 bases). This CDR3 is 15 amino acids long. Germline values: CDR1 SGHRS, CDR2 YFSETQ. V gave up 2 bases and J gave up 3 bases, with 12 bases separating them. CDR3 bases: TGCGCCAGCAGCTTCGGGACATCTTTCAATCAGCCCCAGCATTTT. This codes for CASSFGTSFNQPQHF.

The chain employs TRBV5-1 and TRBJ1-3; tentatively, D is TRBD1 (5 bases). V lost 0 bases and J lost 0, with 10 bases in between. The CDR3 is made up of 16 amino acids. Per the germline V gene, CDR1 is SGHRS and CDR2 is YFSETQ. CDR3 in DNA: TGCGCCAGCAGCTTGGCCCCCAGGGACTCTGGAAACACCATATATTTT. Encoded protein: CASSLAPRDSGNTIYF.

The chain couples TRBV5-4 to TRBJ2-2, with 12 nucleotides matching TRBD1. V was clipped by 0 bases and J by 6 bases; unmatched bases: 3. This CDR3 comprises 16 residues. CDR1 is SGHNT and CDR2 is YYREEE in the germline V gene (reference sequence). CDR3 nucleotides: TGTGCCAGCAGCTTGGCGGGACAGGGGGCCGCCGGGGAGCTGTTTTTT. Translation gives CASSLAGQGAAGELFF.

CDR3 sequence: CASSKEVRGQPPGTSYEQYF. CDR3 nucleotide sequence: TGTGCCAGCAGCAAAGAGGTTCGGGGACAGCCTCCTGGTACCTCCTACGAGCAGTACTTC. The chain carries TRBV21-1 and TRBJ2-7; the table's TRBD1 call for D was not verified on the DNA. TRBV21-1 is recorded as a pseudogene. The CDR3 has 20 amino acids.

The chain carries TRBV7-9 and TRBJ2-7; the match to TRBD2 covers 7 bases. The V segment lost 5 bases and the J segment 5 bases; nucleotides outside the gene matches: 9. CDR1 and CDR2 from the germline V gene are SEHNR and FQNEAQ (reference sequence). This CDR3 region has 14 residues. CDR3 sequence (DNA): TGTGCCAGCAGCGACGGACTAGTGCTCCACGAGCAGTACTTC. Translation: CASSDGLVLHEQYF.

This chain uses TRBV24-1 with TRBJ2-2, with TRBD1 as a possible D gene (6 bases). The CDR3 has 15 amino acids. The V end was cut by 5 bases, the J end by 3 bases, with 12 bases between. Germline assignment: CDR1 KGHDR and CDR2 SFDVKD. In nucleotides, the CDR3 is TGTGCCACCAGTGGGGTGACAGGTCACACCGGGGAGCTGTTTTTT. Translation: CATSGVTGHTGELFF.

This clone was seen just once. V and J are TRBV27 and TRBJ2-3, with D uncertain. CDR3 length: 14 amino acids. The V end lost 4 bases, the J end lost 3 bases, and 11 bases lay between the germline ends. CDR1 and CDR2 from the germline V gene are MNHEY and SMNVEV (reference sequence). CDR3 loop: CASSSLLSTDTQYF. CDR3 coding DNA: TGTGCCAGCAGTTCCCTTTTGAGTACAGATACGCAGTATTTT.

This clone was detected once. The chain uses TRBV6-1 and TRBJ1-2; D is possibly TRBD1 (6 bases). The V and J ends lost 2 bases and 12 bases respectively, with 7 bases between them. The CDR3 covers 10 residues. Per germline, CDR1 MNHNS and CDR2 SASEGT. CDR3 region: CASSEWGHTF. The CDR3, as DNA: TGTGCCAGCAGTGAATGGGGGCACACCTTC.

The chain is built from TRBV11-2 and TRBJ2-3; TRBD1 aligns across 9 bases. There are 15 residues in the CDR3. Germline V gives CDR1 SGHAT, CDR2 FQNNGV. The V gene end was trimmed by 5 bases and the J gene end by 3 bases; junction bases not matched to a gene: 6. The CDR3 loop reads CASSPQGAGTDTQYF. In DNA form, the CDR3 reads TGTGCCAGCAGCCCACAGGGGGCAGGGACAGATACGCAGTATTTT.

The rearrangement joins TRBV28 to TRBJ2-5; 12 nucleotides agree with TRBD2. Unmatched junction bases numbered 8, after V lost 4 bases and J lost 5 bases. The CDR3 has 16 residues. Germline CDR1 is MDHEN and CDR2 is SYDVKM. The chain's CDR3 is CASSSRTSGDWETQYF. CDR3 sequence (DNA): TGTGCCAGCAGTTCCCGGACTAGCGGGGATTGGGAGACCCAGTACTTC.

The V call is TRBV2, the J call TRBJ1-2; TRBD1 matches at 8 bases. The CDR3 covers 13 residues. Germline CDR1 and CDR2: SNHLY and FYNNEI. J lost 7 bases, V lost 6 bases, and 7 bases had no gene match. The CDR3 DNA reads as TGTGCCAGCAGGGCCGGGACAGGTTCTGGCTACACCTTC. It codes for CASRAGTGSGYTF.

This clone came up a few times. The chain couples TRBV27 to TRBJ2-1; tentatively, D is TRBD2 (5 bases). The CDR3 loop spans 14 amino acids. CDR1 is MNHEY, CDR2 SMNVEV, per germline (reference sequence). Trimming pared 8 bases from V and 6 bases from J, leaving 17 bases between. Here the CDR3 reads CASLGGRAPNEQFF. CDR3 nucleotides: TGTGCCAGCCTGGGTGGGCGGGCCCCCAATGAGCAGTTCTTC.

This CDR3 is CASSMTSGRDTGELFF. CDR3 nucleotide sequence: TGCGCCAGCAGCATGACTAGCGGGAGGGACACCGGGGAGCTGTTTTTT. This sequence joins TRBV5-1 and TRBJ2-2, with 14 positions matching TRBD2. CDR3 size: 16 residues. Trimming at V came to 4 bases and at J to 3 bases, leaving 2 bases not matched to a gene. In germline, CDR1 is SGHRS, CDR2 YFSETQ.

This clone has just one count. This chain uses TRBV6-5 with TRBJ1-4; the D gene is possibly TRBD1 (5 bases). Germline V gene lookup returns CDR1 MNHEY and CDR2 SVGAGI. The CDR3 has 13 amino acids. V lost 7 bases and J 4 bases, leaving 10 bases between the germline ends. The CDR3 region has the DNA TGTGCCAGCATGCCAGGGAATAATGAAAAACTGTTTTTT. The encoded protein is CASMPGNNEKLFF.

The CDR3 DNA reads TGCGCCAGCAGCTCTGGGACAGGGGGTAGTAGCACTGAAGCTTTCTTT. As protein: CASSSGTGGSSTEAFF. The chain uses TRBV5-1 and TRBJ1-1; 11 nucleotides match TRBD1. The CDR3 is 16 amino acids. Trimming removed 3 bases from V and 4 bases from J; junction bases left unmatched: 8. CDR1 SGHRS and CDR2 YFSETQ come from the germline V gene. The full variable domain, with the rest looked up from reference TRBV5-1 and TRBJ1-1, is KAGVTQTPRYLIKTRGQQVTLSCSPISGHRSVSWYQQTPGQGLQFLFEYFSETQRNKGNFPGRFSGRQFSNSRSEMNVSTLELGDSALYLCASSSGTGGSSTEAFFGQGTRLTVV.

In this sample, this clone turned up a few times. The chain has TRBV20-1 and TRBJ2-2; maybe TRBD2 (5 bases). CDR1 DFQATT and CDR2 SNEGSKA come from the germline V gene (reference sequence). With 3 bases removed from V and 1 base from J, the gap between germline ends came to 15 bases. This CDR3 is 16 amino acids long. The CDR3 region has the DNA TGCAGTGCTAGTTACATAGCGTCTTTGAACACCGGGGAGCTGTTTTTT. It is translated as CSASYIASLNTGELFF.

This chain connects TRBV5-1 to TRBJ1-4; 10 nucleotides line up with TRBD1. V lost 4 bases, J lost 8 bases, and 5 bases stayed unmatched. Germline CDR1 SGHRS, CDR2 YFSETQ. The CDR3 spans 14 residues. The CDR3 DNA follows: TGCGCCAGCAGCAGGACAGGGGGATACGAAAAACTGTTTTTT. Encoded protein: CASSRTGGYEKLFF.